A selection of T cell receptor beta chains follows, all from one sample in a study of blood T cell repertoires in COVID-19. The data were produced by immunoSEQ multiplex PCR, yet TCRdb's version contains in-frame clones alone and is incomplete. The sample gives over 85,000 clones, about 85% of which show up once; roughly 3.2% is in the top ten. Input material: peripheral blood. Receptors originate from a woman aged 80 or over with COVID-19, enrolled during active disease. Each CDR3 is given without its conserved first and last residue. Not all rows give a size; the values are once, few, many and, for expanded clones, a class.

clone size	V gene	J gene	CDR3 protein
NA	TRBV6-5	TRBJ2-3	ASAGTGGAKDTQY
NA	TRBV5-8	TRBJ1-2	ASSFRVWGYT
NA	TRBV28	TRBJ1-1	ASSFSRVVKNTEAF
NA	TRBV7-9	TRBJ1-6	ASSYGTGDSPLH
NA	TRBV11-2	TRBJ2-2	ASSLVSPGELF
NA	TRBV19	TRBJ2-2	ASSKTSGRAGELF
NA	TRBV27	TRBJ1-2	ASSPNRGYYGYT
NA	TRBV11-2	TRBJ2-7	ASSLHYEQY
once	TRBV18	TRBJ1-5	ASSLARQGANQPQH
NA	TRBV27	TRBJ2-3	ASSFPSTDTQY
NA	TRBV7-6	TRBJ2-1	ASSLELAGGNYYNEQF
NA	TRBV6-6	TRBJ1-6	ASRGGSAHSPLH
NA	TRBV11-2	TRBJ1-5	ASSPSRDQPQH
NA	TRBV7-2	TRBJ1-2	ASSQEGQGGYGYT
NA	TRBV28	TRBJ2-7	ASRQQLYEQY
NA	TRBV9	TRBJ2-7	ASSGGGTTGAGEQY
NA	TRBV2	TRBJ1-1	ASSPPLNTEAF
NA	TRBV5-4	TRBJ2-4	ASTLAGVLNIQY
NA	TRBV28	TRBJ1-2	ASSSLPGSTYGYT
NA	TRBV2	TRBJ2-3	ASSPPGGSTDTQY
once	TRBV2	TRBJ1-2	ASSGGQQYGYT
NA	TRBV29-1	TRBJ2-6	SVFSGANVLT
NA	TRBV5-4	TRBJ2-5	ASSERLAGGQETQY
NA	TRBV18	TRBJ2-7	ASSPATDSYEQY
few	TRBV9	TRBJ2-2	ASTPRGSSNTGELF
NA	TRBV29-1	TRBJ2-5	SGSGGPETQY
NA	TRBV5-4	TRBJ2-3	ASSLHQGPADTQY
NA	TRBV18	TRBJ1-5	ASSLQGRYQPQH
NA	TRBV19	TRBJ1-5	ASSLDSYQPQH
NA	TRBV30	TRBJ1-2	AWVLGGRGQPH
NA	TRBV2	TRBJ2-2	ASSWTGGELF
NA	TRBV30	TRBJ1-5	AWSAQGNQPQH
NA	TRBV6-5	TRBJ1-2	ASAPSNYGYT
NA	TRBV5-6	TRBJ1-1	ASSCCGGRPDTEAF
NA	TRBV5-1	TRBJ2-3	ASRLLAGVSDTQY
few	TRBV11-2	TRBJ2-7	ASSLTLSGEIYEQY
NA	TRBV9	TRBJ1-1	ASSVVGRGTEAF
NA	TRBV30	TRBJ1-2	AWCPEDYYGYT
NA	TRBV20-1	TRBJ2-1	SADRNEQF
NA	TRBV10-3	TRBJ2-1	ATKTGANEQF
NA	TRBV19	TRBJ2-5	ASSLQSGYVQETQY
NA	TRBV12-3/TRBV12-4	TRBJ2-4	ASSPPGEDIQY